This T cell receptor beta chain was sequenced for a study of glioma-infiltrating T cells after dendritic cell vaccination. Study-wide background: Treatment, given 2003 to 2012, was autologous tumor lysate-pulsed dendritic cell vaccination.

As to this clone: What it recognizes is unknown.

The CDR3 extends over 14 amino acids. Per the germline V gene, CDR1 is SGHTA and CDR2 is FQGNSA. V was pared by 1 base and J by 2 bases, with 9 bases between. Time point defined: after dendritic cell vaccination, including at tumor progression/relapse. None of the glioblastoma patients had an isocitrate dehydrogenase mutation. The PCR used 60 V beta and 13 J beta primers. Using immunoSEQ multiplex PCR, the repertoire was profiled, and TCRdb retains in-frame clones only, with some absent. Seen here are some 110,000 clones, around 90% observed once, and the top ten hold over 2.5%. Study observations and caveats: Survival was not directly related to TCR clonality in these patients.

The input for sequencing was blood, taken after dendritic cell vaccination. The receptor's source is a human donor with glioblastoma. The V and J genes are TRBV7-2 and TRBJ2-7, with a tentative D call TRBD1 (5 bases). CDR3 sequence: CASSLGGATYEQYF. Here the CDR3 DNA reads TGTGCCAGCAGCTTAGGTGGGGCTACCTACGAGCAGTACTTC.